This TCR beta chain was captured by sequencing in a study of blood T cell repertoires in COVID-19. Overall study context: The United States, Italy and Spain provided the acute and convalescent COVID-19 samples. PBMCs, B-cell-depleted T cells, or T cells were the source of the cDNA or gDNA that made up the material.

Original data processing: Estimated nucleated cell counts came from reference gene primer amplification. The protocol was immunoSEQ multiplex PCR, while the TCRdb copy is restricted to in-frame clones and leaves out a portion. Clone size and V and J calls were adopted from that table, with D and trimming inferred from the DNA. This table has around 95,000 clones, roughly nine tenths appearing once. This CDR3 has 13 amino acids. V was trimmed by 6 bases and J by 9 bases, leaving 17 bases between them. This chain uses TRBV12-3 or TRBV12-4 with TRBJ2-5; the D is unclear. The sample comprised peripheral blood. The sequence was obtained from a man aged 30-40 years in a cohort sampled during active COVID-19. As DNA, the CDR3 is TGTGCCAGCAGCCGTGGTGACTCCTCCCCCCAGTACTTC. Amino acids: CASSRGDSSPQYF.